These 21 T cell receptor beta chains were all obtained from the same sample, sequenced in a study of Tregs in tolerant kidney transplant recipients. The assay was immunoSEQ multiplex PCR, and TCRdb's table has in-frame clones only and misses some. The repertoire holds some 88,000 clones, with just over 90% as singletons. The sequencing input was CD8+ T cells from blood. The origin of the receptors is a human donor in good health.

Written as DNA, the CDR3 is TGTGCCAGCAGCTTAGATCCGAGATACGAGCAGTACTTC. Its protein is CASSLDPRYEQYF. The chain combines TRBV11-2 with TRBJ2-7, with no clear D. This CDR3 comprises 13 residues. CDR1 and CDR2 (germline): SGHAT, FQNNGV. Trimming removed 0 bases at V and 4 bases at J, with 7 bases between. Using reference TRBV11-2 and TRBJ2-7 for the parts outside the CDR3, the full variable domain is EAGVAQSPRYKIIEKRQSVAFWCNPISGHATLYWYQQILGQGPKLLIQFQNNGVVDDSQLPKDRFSAERLKGVDSTLKIQPAKLEDSAVYLCASSLDPRYEQYFGPGTRLTVT.

The chain is built from TRBV15 and TRBJ1-5; D gene unclear. Germline CDR1 is LNHNV and CDR2 is YYDKDF (reference sequence). Trimming left V 0 bases short and J 0 bases short, with 6 bases between. The CDR3 is 15 amino acids. CDR3 coding DNA: TGTGCCACCAGCAGAGATGGATATAGCAATCAGCCCCAGCATTTT. It is translated as CATSRDGYSNQPQHF. The variable domain in full, completed from reference TRBV15 and TRBJ1-5, reads DAMVIQNPRYQVTQFGKPVTLSCSQTLNHNVMYWYQQKSSQAPKLLFHYYDKDFNNEADTPDNFQSRRPNTSFCFLDIRSPGLGDTAMYLCATSRDGYSNQPQHFGDGTRLSIL.

Remarks on this clone: Sequence at one end of the junction differs from germline and may be a read error. J is TRBJ2-7 and V is TRBV7-9, with TRBD2 identical over 12 bases. Per the germline V gene, CDR1 is SEHNR and CDR2 is FQNEAQ (reference sequence). The CDR3 consists of 16 residues. CDR3 sequence (DNA): TGTGCCAGCAGCCTAGCCTCTAGCGGGAGGGGATACGAGCAGTACTTC. It codes for CASSLASSGRGYEQYF.

The chain has TRBV4-2 and TRBJ1-2, with unresolved D. CDR1 is LGHNA and CDR2 is YNFKEQ in the germline V gene. The V and J ends lost 5 bases and 6 bases respectively, with 13 bases between them. CDR3 length equals 13 residues. CDR3 bases: TGTGCCAGCAGCTTGATGAGGGCGGATGGCTACACCTTC. Translated, it gives CASSLMRADGYTF.

The CDR3 coding sequence is TGTGCCAGCTCACCACCGGTGGGGGCCGTCGTCTATGGCTACACCTTC. Its translation: CASSPPVGAVVYGYTF. This sequence joins TRBV18 and TRBJ1-2, with a tentative D call TRBD1 (6 bases). The CDR3 sequence is 16 residues long. V was clipped by 0 bases and J by 4 bases, with 15 bases between them. CDR1 and CDR2 from the germline V gene are KGHSH and LQKENI.

The chain links TRBV2 to TRBJ1-2, with 10 bases lining up with TRBD1. V shed 4 bases, J shed 3 bases, and the junction held 14 bases outside the gene matches. Germline V lookup: CDR1 SNHLY, CDR2 FYNNEI. CDR3 length: 18 amino acids. The CDR3 sequence: CASSATAVGTGEDYGYTF. The CDR3, as DNA: TGTGCCAGCAGTGCAACGGCGGTCGGGACAGGGGAAGACTATGGCTACACCTTC.

J is TRBJ1-3 and V is TRBV29-1; D is unresolved. The CDR3 has 13 residues. V was clipped by 3 bases and J by 0 bases, with 6 bases between them. Germline CDR1 and CDR2: SQVTM and ANQGSEA. The CDR3 loop is CSVEGSSGNTIYF. CDR3 bases: TGCAGCGTTGAGGGCAGCTCTGGAAACACCATATATTTT.

The V gene is TRBV27, the J gene TRBJ2-5; D remains ambiguous. Judging by the DNA end, TRBJ2-7 fits better; the J call may be wrong. CDR1 is MNHEY, CDR2 SMNVEV, per germline (reference sequence). This CDR3 spans 17 amino acids. CDR3 region: CASSSPLTAGWPYEQYF. CDR3 bases: TGTGCCAGCAGTTCTCCCCTTACGGCAGGTTGGCCCTACGAGCAGTACTTC.

The V and J genes are TRBV5-8 and TRBJ2-1; 8 positions agree with TRBD2. The CDR3 is 17 amino acids. V lost 0 bases and J lost 7; bases outside the gene matches: 12. The germline V gene has CDR1 SGHTS and CDR2 YDEGEE. CDR3 region: CASSLEPPSGSLNEQFF. CDR3 bases: TGTGCCAGCAGCTTGGAGCCCCCCAGCGGGAGTTTGAATGAGCAGTTCTTC.

This clone was picked up one time. This chain joins TRBV6-1 and TRBJ2-7; 10 nucleotides agree with TRBD1. The CDR3 is 14 amino acids. V lost 4 bases to trimming and J lost 4 bases; unmatched junction nucleotides: 4. Germline loops: CDR1 MNHNS, CDR2 SASEGT. CDR3 residues: CASSGGQGGYEQYF. The CDR3 DNA reads as TGTGCCAGCAGTGGCGGACAGGGGGGATACGAGCAGTACTTC.

The V call is TRBV4-1, the J call TRBJ2-3, with a possible D match to TRBD1 (6 bases). The CDR3 loop spans 16 amino acids. The V end was cut by 4 bases, the J end by 4 bases, with 18 bases between. Germline assignment: CDR1 MGHRA and CDR2 YSYEKL. The CDR3 spells CASSRIDRGGADTQYF. CDR3 DNA sequence: TGCGCCAGCAGCCGGATCGACAGAGGGGGAGCAGATACGCAGTATTTT.

The chain combines TRBV6-5 with TRBJ2-7; D may be TRBD1 (6 bases). The V gene lost 2 bases and the J gene lost 2 bases, with 16 bases spanning the gap. Looked up from germline, CDR1 is MNHEY and CDR2 is SVGAGI. CDR3 length equals 16 residues. This CDR3 is CASSYLTGQPTYEQYF. In DNA form, the CDR3 reads TGTGCCAGCAGTTACCTCACCGGACAGCCGACCTACGAGCAGTACTTC.

This chain links TRBV27 with TRBJ2-5; 8 nucleotides agree with TRBD2. The CDR3 is 15 amino acids. Germline V gene data show CDR1 as MNHEY and CDR2 as SMNVEV (reference sequence). The ends lost 7 bases at V and 4 bases at J; junction bases unmatched: 11. This CDR3 is CASTFSGMFGETQYF. The CDR3 nucleotides read TGTGCCAGCACCTTTAGCGGGATGTTCGGAGAGACCCAGTACTTC.

The chain recombines TRBV6-5 with TRBJ2-3, with 11 bases identical to TRBD1. This CDR3 comprises 15 residues. Germline CDR1 MNHEY, CDR2 SVGAGI. V trimming: 5 bases; J trimming: 5 bases; junction bases outside the gene matches: 6. CDR3 residues: CASSVGGQGVDTQYF. Here the CDR3 DNA reads TGTGCCAGCAGTGTTGGGGGACAGGGGGTAGATACGCAGTATTTT.

This clone was detected only once. The chain joins TRBV19 to TRBJ1-2, with D tentatively TRBD1 (5 bases). The V and J ends lost 0 bases and 4 bases respectively, with 12 bases between them. The CDR3 length is 15 residues. Germline V lookup: CDR1 LNHDA, CDR2 SQIVND (reference sequence). The CDR3 protein is CASSIDTAGSYGYTF. The DNA of the CDR3 is TGTGCCAGTAGTATAGATACGGCAGGGAGCTATGGCTACACCTTC.

CDR3 sequence (DNA): TGTGCCAGCAGTTACGGTAGCGAGCAGTACTTC. This gives the protein CASSYGSEQYF. The gene calls are TRBV6-1 and TRBJ2-7; D is unclear. The CDR3 is made up of 11 amino acids. Germline CDR1 and CDR2: MNHNS and SASEGT. The ends were cut back, 5 bases at V and 6 bases at J, with 8 bases in the middle.

This clone showed up just once. V and J are TRBV27 and TRBJ2-7; either TRBD1 or TRBD2 may supply D (5 bases each). The CDR3 is 13 residues long. Germline assignment: CDR1 MNHEY and CDR2 SMNVEV (reference sequence). V was pared by 4 bases and J by 6 bases, with 13 bases between. The CDR3 here is CASSWGWGSEQYF. The CDR3 region has the DNA TGTGCCAGCAGTTGGGGGTGGGGGTCCGAGCAGTACTTC.

The chain employs TRBV7-9 and TRBJ1-1, with 7 bases fitting TRBD1. The CDR3 runs 16 residues. The germline gives CDR1 SEHNR, CDR2 FQNEAQ (reference sequence). V shed 5 bases and J 3 bases; nucleotides not matched to a gene: 12. The CDR3 here is CASSAGHQGDHTEAFF. Written as DNA, the CDR3 is TGTGCCAGCAGCGCGGGTCATCAGGGGGATCACACTGAAGCTTTCTTT.

The chain combines TRBV7-9 with TRBJ2-1; D is possibly TRBD2 (6 bases). The CDR3 is 16 residues long. Trimming removed 1 base from V and 3 bases from J, with 13 bases in between. The germline V gene encodes CDR1 SEHNR and CDR2 FQNEAQ (reference sequence). Written as DNA, the CDR3 is TGTGCCAGCAGCTTAGTTCGGACTACAATCTACAATGAGCAGTTCTTC. Protein: CASSLVRTTIYNEQFF.

The rearrangement uses TRBV19 and TRBJ2-7, with D unclear. The germline V gene has CDR1 LNHDA and CDR2 SQIVND (reference sequence). This CDR3 region has 15 residues. V was cut by 6 bases and J by 0 bases, with 15 bases left in between. The CDR3 is CASSAAVHSSYEQYF. Here the CDR3 DNA reads TGTGCCAGTAGCGCCGCGGTACACAGCTCCTACGAGCAGTACTTC.

This chain's CDR3 is CASADPRPYNSPLHF. As DNA, the CDR3 is TGCGCCAGCGCAGACCCGCGCCCTTATAATTCACCCCTCCACTTT. J is TRBJ1-6 and V is TRBV10-2, with D hard to call. V was cut by 8 bases and J by 4 bases, with 15 bases left in between. The CDR3 covers 15 residues. Per the germline V gene, CDR1 is WSHSY and CDR2 is SAAADI.